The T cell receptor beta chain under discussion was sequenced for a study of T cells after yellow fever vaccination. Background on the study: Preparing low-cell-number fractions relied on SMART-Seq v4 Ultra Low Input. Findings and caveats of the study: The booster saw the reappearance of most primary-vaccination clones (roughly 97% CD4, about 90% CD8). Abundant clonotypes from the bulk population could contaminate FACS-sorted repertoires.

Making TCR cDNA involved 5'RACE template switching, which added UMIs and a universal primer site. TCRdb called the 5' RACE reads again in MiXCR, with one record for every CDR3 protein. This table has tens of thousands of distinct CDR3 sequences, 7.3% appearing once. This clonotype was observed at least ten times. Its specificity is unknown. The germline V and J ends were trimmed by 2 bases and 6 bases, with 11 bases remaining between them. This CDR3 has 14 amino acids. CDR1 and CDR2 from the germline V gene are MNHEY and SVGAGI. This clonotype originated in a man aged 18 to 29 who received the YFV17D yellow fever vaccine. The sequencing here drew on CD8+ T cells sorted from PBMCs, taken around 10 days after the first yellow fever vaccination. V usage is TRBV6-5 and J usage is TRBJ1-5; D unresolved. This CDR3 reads CASSYGGFGQPQHF. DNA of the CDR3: TGTGCCAGCAGTTACGGAGGGTTTGGTCAGCCCCAGCATTTT.